The 22 T cell receptor beta chains reported below all come from one sample, sequenced in a study of human T cells and chemical hapten exposure. Specified time point: patch test 3, about 24 weeks after DPC sensitization. This sample's treatment: therapeutic diphenylcyclopropenone sensitization with weekly scalp DPC. TCRdb re-derived calls from the RACE reads in MiXCR, one entry per CDR3 protein. This sample yields approximately 160,000 distinct CDR3 sequences, of which approximately 30% are seen a single time; under 2.5% belongs to the top ten. Sequenced here: whole blood, sampled in connection with sensitization to the hapten diphenylcyclopropenone (DPC). The origin of the receptors is a woman aged 18-29 years with alopecia areata. Some clones in this sample may be carry-over from other donors' samples.

This clonotype was detected a few times. J is TRBJ1-2 and V is TRBV6-6; 9 bases are shared with TRBD1. The length of the CDR3 is 14 residues. With V trimmed by 7 bases and J by 4 bases, 7 bases remained unmatched. Per germline, CDR1 MNHNY and CDR2 SVGAGI (reference sequence). Here the CDR3 reads CASTHGTGSYGYTF. CDR3 sequence (DNA): TGTGCCAGCACCCACGGGACAGGGAGCTATGGCTACACCTTC.

The chain links TRBV15 to TRBJ1-2, with D uncertain. V was clipped by 0 bases and J by 5 bases, with 13 bases between them. CDR1 LNHNV and CDR2 YYDKDF come from the germline V gene (reference sequence). CDR3 size: 15 residues. CDR3 residues: CATSRDLSRDYGYTF. The CDR3 DNA reads TGTGCCACCAGCAGAGATCTAAGCAGAGATTATGGCTACACCTTC.

The chain carries TRBV2 and TRBJ2-2, with a tentative D call TRBD1 (6 bases). The CDR3 length is 14 residues. Germline V CDR1 and CDR2: SNHLY, FYNNEI. CDR3 residues: CATRDIVKAGELFF. The CDR3 coding sequence is TGTGCTACCAGGGACATTGTAAAGGCCGGGGAGCTGTTTTTT.

Only a few counts were recorded for this clonotype. This chain joins TRBV29-1 and TRBJ2-5; D is unresolved. V lost 4 bases and J lost 3, with 9 bases in between. Per germline, CDR1 SQVTM and CDR2 ANQGSEA. The CDR3 runs to 12 residues. The CDR3 region is CSVVVEKETQYF. For the CDR3, the DNA is TGCAGCGTTGTGGTGGAGAAAGAGACCCAGTACTTC.

Only a few counts were recorded for this clonotype. The chain joins TRBV29-1 to TRBJ2-7; 10 positions agree with TRBD2. The CDR3 has 13 amino acids. The germline gives CDR1 SQVTM, CDR2 ANQGSEA. V lost 6 bases to trimming and J lost 6 bases; unmatched junction nucleotides: 8. The CDR3 coding sequence is TGCAGCGTGGCCGGGACTAGCGTCGTCGAGCAGTACTTC. Translation: CSVAGTSVVEQYF.

The chain joins TRBV14 to TRBJ2-2; tentative D call: TRBD1 (6 bases). Trimming left V 7 bases short and J 1 base short, with 10 bases between. Looked up from germline, CDR1 is SGHDN and CDR2 is FVKESK. The CDR3 is made up of 14 amino acids. DNA for the CDR3: TGTGCCAGCAATGACAGGAGGAACACCGGGGAGCTGTTTTTT. Amino acid sequence: CASNDRRNTGELFF. Supplemented by reference TRBV14 and TRBJ2-2, the full variable domain reads EAGVTQFPSHSVIEKGQTVTLRCDPISGHDNLYWYRRVMGKEIKFLLHFVKESKQDESGMPNNRFLAERTGGTYSTLKVQPAELEDSGVYFCASNDRRNTGELFFGEGSRLTVL.

This clonotype has more than one count but fewer than ten. The chain carries TRBV29-1 and TRBJ2-5; 9 nucleotides line up with TRBD1. The CDR3 runs 12 residues. The germline V gene has CDR1 SQVTM and CDR2 ANQGSEA. Trimming at V came to 5 bases and at J to 4 bases, leaving 2 bases not matched to a gene. CDR3: CSVTGGVETQYF. The CDR3 nucleotides are TGCAGCGTTACAGGGGGCGTAGAGACCCAGTACTTC.

This clonotype was picked up a small number of times. The chain recombines TRBV11-2 with TRBJ2-7, with TRBD2 matching over 11 bases. Germline assignment: CDR1 SGHAT and CDR2 FQNNGV. V lost 3 bases to trimming and J lost 4 bases; unmatched junction nucleotides: 2. The CDR3 consists of 14 residues. The CDR3 DNA reads as TGTGCCAGCAGCTTTACTAGCGGGAGTTACGAGCAGTACTTC. This codes for CASSFTSGSYEQYF.

The table lists this clonotype with a few counts. The genes are TRBV9 and TRBJ2-1; 10 bases align to TRBD2. The V and J ends lost 0 bases and 4 bases, in that order; junction bases with no gene match: 4. CDR1 is SGDLS and CDR2 is YYNGEE in the germline V gene. This CDR3 has 16 residues. The CDR3 DNA follows: TGTGCCAGCAGCGTAGGGCTAGCGGGGGATTACAATGAGCAGTTCTTC. Residues: CASSVGLAGDYNEQFF.

This chain links TRBV7-6 with TRBJ2-1; D remains unclear. Germline V CDR1 and CDR2: SGHVS, FNYEAQ. V lost 4 bases, J lost 8 bases, and 15 bases lay in between. The CDR3 covers 14 residues. CDR3 nucleotides: TGTGCCAGCAGCTCCTGGTCCTATTCGGATGAGCAGTTCTTC. Translating it yields CASSSWSYSDEQFF. Combining the CDR3 with reference TRBV7-6 and TRBJ2-1 gives the whole variable domain GAGVSQSPRYKVTKRGQDVALRCDPISGHVSLYWYRQALGQGPEFLTYFNYEAQQDKSGLPNDRFSAERPEGSISTLTIQRTEQRDSAMYRCASSSWSYSDEQFFGPGTRLTVL.

The sample holds a few counts of this clonotype. This chain links TRBV24-1 with TRBJ2-1; D is perhaps TRBD2 (5 bases). Germline V gene lookup returns CDR1 KGHDR and CDR2 SFDVKD. Trimming pared 4 bases from V and 8 bases from J, leaving 8 bases between. This CDR3 is built from 12 residues. CDR3 amino acids: CATSEQRDEQFF. The CDR3 coding sequence is TGTGCCACCAGTGAACAGAGGGATGAGCAGTTCTTC.

The J gene is TRBJ2-2, the V gene TRBV29-1, with 12 bases fitting TRBD2. J was trimmed by 2 bases and V by 5 bases; bases with no gene match: 6. Germline CDR1 and CDR2: SQVTM and ANQGSEA. The CDR3 runs to 16 residues. The CDR3 nucleotides read TGCAGCGTTAGTGCTAGCGGGAGGGAAAACACCGGGGAGCTGTTTTTT. Its protein is CSVSASGRENTGELFF.

The chain links TRBV5-1 to TRBJ2-7, with 7 bases that match TRBD1. Germline-derived CDR1 and CDR2 are SGHRS and YFSETQ. The CDR3 consists of 15 residues. Germline trimming cut 7 bases from V and 6 bases from J; bases unmatched to any gene: 16. CDR3 amino acids: CASLPGEGALGEQYF. CDR3 nucleotide sequence: TGCGCCAGCCTTCCCGGAGAGGGGGCGCTGGGCGAGCAGTACTTC.

DNA of the CDR3: TGTGCCAGCAGCTTAGCATTGTGGCTAGCGGCTAGCACAGATACGCAGTATTTT. It encodes CASSLALWLAASTDTQYF. This chain links TRBV11-2 with TRBJ2-3; 7 nucleotides match TRBD2. J was trimmed by 0 bases and V by 1 base; bases with no gene match: 10. The CDR3 loop spans 18 amino acids. Looked up from germline, CDR1 is SGHAT and CDR2 is FQNNGV.

The V and J genes are TRBV30 and TRBJ1-5; 10 bases align to TRBD1. From germline, CDR1 is GTSNPN and CDR2 SVGIG (reference sequence). The CDR3 sequence is 16 residues long. V dropped 2 bases and J dropped 4; count of bases not matched to a gene: 8. CDR3 amino acids: CAWSSQGQGRNQPQHF. Written as DNA, the CDR3 is TGTGCCTGGAGTTCCCAGGGACAGGGGAGAAATCAGCCCCAGCATTTT.

This clonotype was picked up a small number of times. V and J are TRBV27 and TRBJ1-2, with 10 bases that match TRBD1. J gave up 7 bases and V 5 bases, and 16 bases lay outside the gene matches. Germline CDR1 and CDR2: MNHEY and SMNVEV (reference sequence). This CDR3 has 17 residues. The CDR3 coding sequence is TGTGCCAGCAGTCCCTGGGGTCCCGGGACAGGGGAAGGTGGCTACACCTTC. This encodes CASSPWGPGTGEGGYTF.

The genes are TRBV27 and TRBJ2-3, with a weak D call TRBD1 (6 bases). This CDR3 is 16 amino acids long. V dropped 1 base and J dropped 5 bases, with 16 bases sitting between them. CDR1 is MNHEY, CDR2 SMNVEV, per germline (reference sequence). The CDR3 nucleotides read TGTGCCAGCAGTTTATATGCCAGGGGCTTCGAAGATACGCAGTATTTT. It yields the protein CASSLYARGFEDTQYF.

CDR3 bases: TGTGCCAGCAGTTACTCGACAGGGGGCTACGAGCAGTACTTC. Translated: CASSYSTGGYEQYF. V gene TRBV6-2 or TRBV6-3 combines with J gene TRBJ2-7, with TRBD1 matching over 9 bases. The germline V gene has CDR1 MNHEY and CDR2 SVGEGT. CDR3 length: 14 residues. V was pared by 0 bases and J by 3 bases, with 0 bases of the junction left unmatched.

In its sample, this clonotype was seen many times. This chain joins TRBV20-1 and TRBJ2-3; 8 nucleotides line up with TRBD2. V was clipped by 6 bases and J by 6 bases; unmatched bases: 23. This CDR3 spans 18 amino acids. Germline-derived CDR1 and CDR2 are DFQATT and SNEGSKA (reference sequence). The DNA for the CDR3 is TGCAGTGCCAAGGGGGGGACTCAGGCGACTAGCGTATTCGATACGCAGTATTTT. This encodes CSAKGGTQATSVFDTQYF.

The V gene is TRBV4-1, the J gene TRBJ1-6; a possible D gene is TRBD1 (6 bases). This CDR3 comprises 15 residues. The germline gives CDR1 MGHRA, CDR2 YSYEKL. With 1 base removed from V and 7 bases from J, the gap between germline ends came to 11 bases. The CDR3 spells CASSQVQGENSPLHF. CDR3 sequence (DNA): TGCGCCAGCAGCCAAGTACAGGGAGAGAATTCACCCCTCCACTTT.

This clonotype appeared a few times. The rearrangement joins TRBV7-8 to TRBJ1-5; D possibly corresponds to TRBD1 (5 bases). CDR1 SGHVS and CDR2 FQNEAQ come from the germline V gene. V was shortened by 0 bases and J by 5 bases, with 14 bases between the two germline ends. CDR3 length: 16 residues. CDR3: CASSLAGASPHQPQHF. CDR3 coding DNA: TGTGCCAGCAGCTTAGCAGGGGCTAGTCCCCATCAGCCCCAGCATTTT.

This clonotype has just a few counts. J is TRBJ2-1 and V is TRBV2; possibly TRBD2 for D (6 bases). V was clipped by 6 bases and J by 1 base, with 7 bases between them. Germline loops: CDR1 SNHLY, CDR2 FYNNEI. This CDR3 spans 13 amino acids. The DNA of the CDR3 is TGTGCCAGCAGAAGCGGGTCCTACAATGAGCAGTTCTTC. This encodes CASRSGSYNEQFF.